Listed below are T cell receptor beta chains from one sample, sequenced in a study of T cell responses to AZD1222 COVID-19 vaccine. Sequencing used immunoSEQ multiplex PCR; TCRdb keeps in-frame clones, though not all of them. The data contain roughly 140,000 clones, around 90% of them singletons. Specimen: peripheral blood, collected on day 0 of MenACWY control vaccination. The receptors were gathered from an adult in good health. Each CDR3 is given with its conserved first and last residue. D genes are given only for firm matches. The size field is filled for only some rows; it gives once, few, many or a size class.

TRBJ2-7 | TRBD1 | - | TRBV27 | CASMLVGTGGSEQYF | TGTGCCAGCATGCTCGTGGGGACAGGGGGCAGCGAGCAGTACTTC
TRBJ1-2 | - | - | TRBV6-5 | CASSPRGVNYGYTF | TGTGCCAGCAGTCCCCGGGGGGTCAACTATGGCTACACCTTC
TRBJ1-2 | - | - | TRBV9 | CASSDRMRDGGYTF | TGTGCCAGCAGCGACCGGATGAGGGACGGTGGCTACACCTTC
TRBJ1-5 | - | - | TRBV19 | CASSIGQGGNQPQHF | TGTGCCAGTAGTATAGGGCAGGGAGGCAATCAGCCCCAGCATTTT
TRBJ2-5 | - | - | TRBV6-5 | CASSYSRAPGETQYF | TGTGCCAGCAGTTACTCACGGGCTCCCGGAGAGACCCAGTACTTC
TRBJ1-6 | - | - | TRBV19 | CASSASSGPSNSPLHF | TGTGCCAGTAGTGCCTCCTCGGGACCGTCAAATTCACCCCTCCACTTT
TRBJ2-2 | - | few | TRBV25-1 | CASSEQGDTGELFF | TGTGCCAGCAGTGAACAGGGAGACACCGGGGAGCTGTTTTTT
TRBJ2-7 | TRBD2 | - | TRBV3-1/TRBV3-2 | CASSRVTSGSYEQYF | TGTGCCAGCAGCCGAGTGACTAGCGGCTCCTACGAGCAGTACTTC
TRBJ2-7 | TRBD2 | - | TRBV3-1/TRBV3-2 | CASSQEALAAYEQYF | TGTGCCAGCAGCCAAGAGGCCCTAGCGGCCTACGAGCAGTACTTC
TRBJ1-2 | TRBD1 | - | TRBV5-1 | CASSLSDRNGYTF | TGCGCCAGCAGCCTATCGGACAGGAACGGCTACACCTTC
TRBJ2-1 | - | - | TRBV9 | CASSARGGLAYGKYNEQFF | TGTGCCAGCAGCGCGAGGGGGGGGCTAGCTTATGGGAAATACAATGAGCAGTTCTTC
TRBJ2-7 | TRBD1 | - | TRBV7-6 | CASSLGTGTYEQYF | TGTGCCAGCAGCTTAGGGACAGGGACCTACGAGCAGTACTTC
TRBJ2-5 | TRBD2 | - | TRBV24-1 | CATSGGGAETQYF | TGTGCCACCTCCGGGGGGGGCGCAGAGACCCAGTACTTC
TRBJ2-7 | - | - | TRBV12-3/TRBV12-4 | CASSLGGQQYF | TGTGCCAGCAGTTTAGGCGGGCAGCAGTACTTC
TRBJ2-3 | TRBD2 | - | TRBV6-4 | CASSEGGGGTDTQYF | TGTGCCAGCAGTGAAGGCGGGGGGGGCACAGATACGCAGTATTTT
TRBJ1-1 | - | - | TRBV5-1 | CASSLGGSTEAFF | TGCGCCAGCAGCTTGGGAGGGAGTACTGAAGCTTTCTTT
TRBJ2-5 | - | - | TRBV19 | CASSSFGGKETQYF | TGTGCCAGTAGTTCTTTTGGAGGGAAGGAGACCCAGTACTTC
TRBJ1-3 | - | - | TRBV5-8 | CASSLNSGTGNTIYF | TGTGCCAGCAGCTTGAATTCAGGGACTGGAAACACCATATATTTT
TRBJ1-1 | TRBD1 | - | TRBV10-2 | CASSTRTGMNTEAFF | TGCGCCAGCAGTACTAGGACAGGGATGAACACTGAAGCTTTCTTT
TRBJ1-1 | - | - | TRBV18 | CASSPMLVNTEAFF | TGTGCCAGCTCGCCGATGCTGGTGAACACTGAAGCTTTCTTT
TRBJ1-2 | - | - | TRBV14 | CASSQDVPGYGYTF | TGTGCCAGCAGCCAAGATGTCCCAGGGTATGGCTACACCTTC
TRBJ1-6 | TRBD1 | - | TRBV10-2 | CASSDAGGPNSPLHF | TGCGCCAGCAGTGACGCAGGGGGCCCTAATTCACCCCTCCACTTT
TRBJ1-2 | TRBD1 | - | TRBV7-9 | CASSTPTGVVNGYTF | TGTGCCAGCAGCACTCCGACAGGGGTAGTAAATGGCTACACCTTC
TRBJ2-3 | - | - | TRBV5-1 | CASSFGWAQGGGRPNFRTDTQYF | TGCGCCAGCAGCTTTGGCTGGGCCCAAGGGGGCGGGAGGCCCAATTTCCGCACAGATACGCAGTATTTT
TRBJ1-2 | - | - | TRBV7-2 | CASSLVWAEETPHYGYTF | TGTGCCAGCAGCTTAGTGTGGGCAGAGGAAACCCCCCATTATGGCTACACCTTC
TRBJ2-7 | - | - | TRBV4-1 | CASSLRDTRDYEQYF | TGCGCCAGCAGCCTGAGGGACACAAGAGACTACGAGCAGTACTTC
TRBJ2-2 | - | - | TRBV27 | CASSLSNTGELFF | TGTGCCAGCAGTTTATCCAACACCGGGGAGCTGTTTTTT
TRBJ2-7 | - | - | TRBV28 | CASISRSSYEQYF | TGTGCCAGCATTTCCAGGAGCTCCTACGAGCAGTACTTC
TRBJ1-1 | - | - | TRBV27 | CASSLSGVVNTEAFF | TGTGCCAGCAGTTTATCGGGGGTTGTGAACACTGAAGCTTTCTTT
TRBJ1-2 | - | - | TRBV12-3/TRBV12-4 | CASSLAGNYGYTF | TGTGCCAGCAGTTTAGCAGGGAACTATGGCTACACCTTC
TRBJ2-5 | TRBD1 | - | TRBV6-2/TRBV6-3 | CASSFDRERKTQYF | TGTGCCAGCAGTTTTGACAGGGAGAGAAAGACCCAGTACTTC
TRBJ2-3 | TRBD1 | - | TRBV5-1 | CASSGRDRVTDTQYF | TGCGCCAGCAGCGGCCGGGACAGGGTCACAGATACGCAGTATTTT